A single sample is the source of the 31 T cell receptor beta chains below, sequenced in a study of beta chain features in type 1 diabetes. Study outcomes and limitations: Type 1 diabetes patients had TCRB CDR3s that were shorter (moderately but significantly so) in all four CD4+ subsets.

Investigators reverse transcribed all isolated RNA, so they sequenced expressed TCRB transcripts. Assay used: immunoSEQ multiplex PCR; TCRdb lists only in-frame clones, some missing. Of approximately 270,000 clones in the sample, 14% were seen once. These receptors have no identified antigens. Input material: naive CD4+ T cells from blood. All receptors come from a man aged 30 to 45 with type 1 diabetes.

The chain combines TRBV5-4 with TRBJ2-5, with a weak D call TRBD2 (6 bases). There are 15 residues in the CDR3. V lost 4 bases and J lost 2, with 15 bases in between. Germline lookup yields CDR1 SGHNT and CDR2 YYREEE (reference sequence). CDR3 nucleotides: TGTGCCAGCAGCCAAGGTAGCGGAGCACAAGAGACCCAGTACTTC. It codes for CASSQGSGAQETQYF.

This clone came up a few times. The chain joins TRBV9 to TRBJ1-2; weak D call: TRBD1 (6 bases). The germline V gene encodes CDR1 SGDLS and CDR2 YYNGEE. This CDR3 comprises 16 residues. The ends were cut back, 0 bases at V and 8 bases at J, with 20 bases in the middle. The CDR3, as DNA: TGTGCCAGCAGCGTAGGAATCGGTTGGGCAGGGGACGGCTACACCTTC. It translates to CASSVGIGWAGDGYTF.

This clone occurred a few times. The chain carries TRBV23-1 and TRBJ2-7, with D possibly TRBD2 on 6 matching bases. TRBV23-1 is an ORF, with its function uncertain. The CDR3 spans 15 residues. The ends were cut back, 6 bases at V and 1 base at J, with 16 bases in the middle. CDR3 nucleotide sequence: TGCGCCAGCAGACGGGACTCTAAACAATCCTACGAGCAGTACTTC. This sequence encodes CASRRDSKQSYEQYF.

In its sample, this clone was seen a few times. The chain links TRBV18 to TRBJ1-1; 7 nucleotides line up with TRBD1. V lost 2 bases, J lost 4 bases, and 4 bases stayed unmatched. CDR3 size: 14 residues. Germline loops: CDR1 KGHSH, CDR2 LQKENI. The CDR3 region has the DNA TGTGCCAGCTCACCAATGGACAGGACCACTGAAGCTTTCTTT. Residues: CASSPMDRTTEAFF. The full variable domain, rest sourced from reference TRBV18 and TRBJ1-1, is NAGVMQNPRHLVRRRGQEARLRCSPMKGHSHVYWYRQLPEEGLKFMVYLQKENIIDESGMPKERFSAEFPKEGPSILRIQQVVRGDSAAYFCASSPMDRTTEAFFGQGTRLTVV.

Only a few counts were recorded for this clone. This rearrangement joins TRBV6-5 to TRBJ2-1; no clear D. Germline values: CDR1 MNHEY, CDR2 SVGAGI. There are 16 residues in the CDR3. V was trimmed by 0 bases and J by 0 bases, leaving 9 bases between them. CDR3 protein: CASSYSSARSYNEQFF. The CDR3 region has the DNA TGTGCCAGCAGTTACTCCAGCGCCCGCTCCTACAATGAGCAGTTCTTC.

The V and J genes are TRBV7-2 and TRBJ2-2; weak D call: TRBD1 (5 bases). Trimming removed 6 bases from V and 8 bases from J, with 7 bases in between. Germline values: CDR1 SGHTA, CDR2 FQGNSA. CDR3 length: 11 residues. CDR3 sequence: CASRRTGELFF. In DNA, the CDR3 is TGTGCCAGCAGGCGGACAGGGGAGCTGTTTTTT.

J is TRBJ1-5 and V is TRBV7-8, with D maybe TRBD1 (5 bases). Deletions cut 5 bases from V and 7 bases from J, with 21 bases between. This CDR3 spans 16 amino acids. Germline V lookup: CDR1 SGHVS, CDR2 FQNEAQ. CDR3 DNA: TGTGCCAGCAGCCTCATTAACAGGCAGATAGGGCAGCCCCAGCATTTT. Residues: CASSLINRQIGQPQHF.

The sample holds a few counts of this clone. The chain joins TRBV5-4 to TRBJ2-3; D possibly corresponds to TRBD2 (5 bases). Trimming took off 3 bases at V and 7 bases at J, with 12 bases between the two ends. Germline loops: CDR1 SGHNT, CDR2 YYREEE (reference sequence). This CDR3 comprises 13 residues. CDR3 coding DNA: TGTGCCAGCAGCTACTTTAGCGTAAATACGCAGTATTTT. Translated: CASSYFSVNTQYF.

V and J are TRBV28 and TRBJ2-1; D is possibly TRBD1 (6 bases). V was trimmed by 5 bases and J by 6 bases, leaving 8 bases between them. Germline CDR1 reads MDHEN; CDR2 reads SYDVKM. This CDR3 spans 12 amino acids. This CDR3 reads CASSGQPNEQFF. CDR3 in DNA: TGTGCCAGCAGTGGACAGCCCAATGAGCAGTTCTTC.

This rearrangement joins TRBV2 to TRBJ1-5; D unclear. CDR1 is SNHLY, CDR2 FYNNEI, per germline. CDR3 length: 15 amino acids. Trimming left V 3 bases short and J 1 base short, with 10 bases between. Here the CDR3 reads CASSDEGWSNQPQHF. The DNA for the CDR3 is TGTGCCAGCAGTGATGAGGGATGGAGCAATCAGCCCCAGCATTTT.

In its sample, this clone was seen a few times. The chain employs TRBV5-1 and TRBJ2-5, with a weak D call TRBD2 (6 bases). The germline CDR1 and CDR2 sequences are SGHRS and YFSETQ. The CDR3 has 15 residues. Trimming cost V 3 bases and J 3 bases, with 15 bases left between them. CDR3 in amino acids: CASSSSDYTKETQYF. The CDR3 nucleotides are TGCGCCAGCAGCTCCTCGGACTACACGAAAGAGACCCAGTACTTC.

The chain couples TRBV7-2 to TRBJ2-5, with D perhaps matching TRBD2 (5 bases). V lost 0 bases and J lost 2, with 10 bases in between. CDR1 and CDR2 from the germline V gene are SGHTA and FQGNSA. The CDR3 length is 15 residues. CDR3 nucleotides: TGTGCCAGCAGCTTAGCGTCTAGCTCTCAAGAGACCCAGTACTTC. This codes for CASSLASSSQETQYF.

This clone was observed a few times. A read error may account for a junction end that differs from germline. This chain uses TRBV30 with TRBJ2-7, with TRBD2 as a possible D gene (5 bases). The length of the CDR3 is 12 residues. Germline V gene lookup returns CDR1 GTSNPN and CDR2 SVGIG (reference sequence). DNA for the CDR3: TGTGCCTGGAGTTCTAGCTCCAACGAGCAGTACTTC. Translation: CAWSSSSNEQYF.

This clone was counted only a few times. The genes are TRBV7-2 and TRBJ2-5, with D unclear. The V gene lost 4 bases and the J gene lost 2 bases, with 5 bases spanning the gap. The CDR3 has 12 residues. CDR1 is SGHTA and CDR2 is FQGNSA in the germline V gene. As DNA, the CDR3 is TGTGCCAGCAGCTCCAGGCAAGAGACCCAGTACTTC. The encoded protein is CASSSRQETQYF.

A few counts support this clone. The genes are TRBV18 and TRBJ2-3; perhaps TRBD1 as D (7 bases). The CDR3 covers 15 residues. The germline V gene has CDR1 KGHSH and CDR2 LQKENI. V shed 2 bases and J shed 5 bases, with 14 bases lying between them. CDR3 nucleotide sequence: TGTGCCAGCTCACCAAGGAGGGGGCAAGAAGATACGCAGTATTTT. Translated, it gives CASSPRRGQEDTQYF.

This clone was recorded a few times. The V call is TRBV7-3, the J call TRBJ2-4; the D gene is possibly TRBD2 (5 bases). The germline CDR1 and CDR2 sequences are SGHTA and FQGTGA. The CDR3 runs 13 residues. V shed 5 bases and J shed 9 bases, with 14 bases lying between them. Here the CDR3 DNA reads TGTGCCAGCAGCCCAAGCGGCGCAGGCATTCAGTACTTC. It yields the protein CASSPSGAGIQYF. Looking up the rest from reference TRBV7-3 and TRBJ2-4 gives the full variable domain: GAGVSQTPSNKVTEKGKYVELRCDPISGHTALYWYRQSLGQGPEFLIYFQGTGAADDSGLPNDRFFAVRPEGSVSTLKIQRTERGDSAVYLCASSPSGAGIQYFGAGTRLSVL.

The rearrangement uses TRBV18 and TRBJ1-1; D may be TRBD1 (6 bases). V was trimmed by 4 bases and J by 0 bases, leaving 12 bases between them. Germline CDR1 KGHSH, CDR2 LQKENI. The CDR3 is made up of 15 amino acids. The CDR3 sequence is CASSQQGSMNTEAFF. The CDR3 bases are TGTGCCAGCTCACAACAGGGATCCATGAACACTGAAGCTTTCTTT. The whole variable domain, filled in from reference TRBV18 and TRBJ1-1, reads NAGVMQNPRHLVRRRGQEARLRCSPMKGHSHVYWYRQLPEEGLKFMVYLQKENIIDESGMPKERFSAEFPKEGPSILRIQQVVRGDSAAYFCASSQQGSMNTEAFFGQGTRLTVV.

This clone came up a few times. Other nucleotide sequences in the sample specify the same CDR3. CDR3 DNA sequence: TGTGCCAGCAGCTTAGTGGGGGGAAGCACAGATACGCAGTATTTT. Translated: CASSLVGGSTDTQYF. V and J are TRBV7-2 and TRBJ2-3; perhaps TRBD2 as D (6 bases). The CDR3 extends over 15 amino acids. Germline loops: CDR1 SGHTA, CDR2 FQGNSA. The ends were cut back, 1 base at V and 0 bases at J, with 8 bases in the middle.

The J gene is TRBJ2-1, the V gene TRBV11-2, with D possibly matching TRBD2 (6 bases). The CDR3 totals 13 residues. Germline assignment: CDR1 SGHAT and CDR2 FQNNGV. The V end was cut by 5 bases, the J end by 15 bases, with 20 bases between. The CDR3 DNA reads as TGTGCCAGCAGCCAAGGGGCGGGAAGGGCGCCGTTCTTC. This gives the protein CASSQGAGRAPFF.

This sequence joins TRBV10-3 and TRBJ2-3, with D uncertain. V shed 1 base and J shed 4 bases, with 9 bases lying between them. The germline gives CDR1 ENHRY, CDR2 SYGVKD. This CDR3 comprises 14 residues. The CDR3 DNA reads TGTGCCATCAGTGAGTTGACTGAGGCAGATACGCAGTATTTT. Protein product: CAISELTEADTQYF.

This clone was picked up a small number of times. This chain joins TRBV6-5 and TRBJ2-7, with TRBD2 matching over 7 bases. Germline values: CDR1 MNHEY, CDR2 SVGAGI. The CDR3 covers 14 residues. V lost 6 bases and J lost 0; bases outside the gene matches: 5. CDR3 bases: TGTGCCAGCAGAGACGGGGGGAGCTCCTACGAGCAGTACTTC. It specifies CASRDGGSSYEQYF.

The chain combines TRBV18 with TRBJ2-1, with 7 positions matching TRBD1. Germline CDR1 is KGHSH and CDR2 is LQKENI. CDR3 length: 13 residues. Germline trimming cut 4 bases from V and 4 bases from J; bases unmatched to any gene: 1. CDR3 coding DNA: TGTGCCAGCTCACTACAGGGGTACAATGAGCAGTTCTTC. It yields the protein CASSLQGYNEQFF.

The V and J genes are TRBV2 and TRBJ1-5; D not certain. The V end was cut by 0 bases, the J end by 3 bases, with 9 bases between. The V gene's germline CDR1 is SNHLY and CDR2 FYNNEI. The length of the CDR3 is 15 residues. This chain's CDR3 is CASSEARQFNQPQHF. In DNA, the CDR3 is TGTGCCAGCAGTGAAGCGCGGCAGTTCAATCAGCCCCAGCATTTT.

This clone was seen more than once but under ten times. V is TRBV5-1 and J is TRBJ2-1; a weak D match, TRBD2 (6 bases). The V end was cut by 4 bases, the J end by 8 bases, with 13 bases between. Germline assignment: CDR1 SGHRS and CDR2 YFSETQ. This CDR3 comprises 13 residues. This chain's CDR3 is CASSEDYTHEQFF. The CDR3 bases are TGCGCCAGCAGCGAGGACTATACCCATGAGCAGTTCTTC.

The chain employs TRBV29-1 and TRBJ1-5, with a weak D call TRBD1 (6 bases). The CDR3 has 15 amino acids. Germline-derived CDR1 and CDR2 are SQVTM and ANQGSEA. Trimming took off 4 bases at V and 0 bases at J, with 13 bases between the two ends. CDR3 sequence (DNA): TGCAGCGTTGCTTTCGGGACAAATAGCAATCAGCCCCAGCATTTT. It is translated as CSVAFGTNSNQPQHF. The whole variable domain, remainder taken from reference TRBV29-1 and TRBJ1-5, is SAVISQKPSRDICQRGTSLTIQCQVDSQVTMMFWYRQQPGQSLTLIATANQGSEATYESGFVIDKFPISRPNLTFSTLTVSNMSPEDSSIYLCSVAFGTNSNQPQHFGDGTRLSIL.

The chain uses TRBV5-6 and TRBJ1-2; D not resolved. CDR1 SGHDT and CDR2 YYEEEE come from the germline V gene. Trimming cost V 1 base and J 2 bases, with 9 bases left between them. This CDR3 spans 14 amino acids. DNA for the CDR3: TGTGCCAGCAGCTTGTTAAGCGCGAACTATGGCTACACCTTC. It yields the protein CASSLLSANYGYTF.

This clone came up a few times. The rearrangement joins TRBV7-3 to TRBJ2-1; TRBD2 aligns across 11 bases. Germline values: CDR1 SGHTA, CDR2 FQGTGA. After removal of 1 base from V and 7 bases from J, the junction contained 3 bases not matched to a gene. This CDR3 region has 15 residues. CDR3 nucleotides: TGTGCCAGCAGCTTAAAACTAGCGGGAGAGAATGAGCAGTTCTTC. Amino acids: CASSLKLAGENEQFF.

Here the CDR3 DNA reads TGCGCCAGCAGCCGGCGGGTTTTAAATGAAAAACTGTTTTTT. Translating it yields CASSRRVLNEKLFF. This chain uses TRBV4-1 with TRBJ1-4, with D unresolved. Trimming took off 4 bases at V and 5 bases at J, with 11 bases between the two ends. Per germline, CDR1 MGHRA and CDR2 YSYEKL. The CDR3 is made up of 14 amino acids.

The genes are TRBV30 and TRBJ2-2; weak D call: TRBD2 (5 bases). The V and J ends lost 8 bases and 8 bases respectively, with 18 bases between them. The CDR3 length is 13 residues. Germline V gene data show CDR1 as GTSNPN and CDR2 as SVGIG (reference sequence). CDR3 DNA sequence: TGTGCCCTTCTAAGCGGCTTTTCGGGGGAGCTGTTTTTT. Translated: CALLSGFSGELFF.

The table lists this clone with a few counts. This chain connects TRBV25-1 to TRBJ2-1; TRBD2 aligns across 13 bases. This CDR3 is built from 15 residues. Trimming took 9 bases from V and 8 from J; bases not matched to a gene: 10. The germline CDR1 and CDR2 sequences are MGHDK and SYGVNS. CDR3 bases: TGTGCCAGTACCAGGACTAGCGGGAGTGGTTATGAGCAGTTCTTC. Translating it yields CASTRTSGSGYEQFF.

This clone has a single count. The gene calls are TRBV6-1 and TRBJ1-5; 8 nucleotides line up with TRBD1. CDR3 length: 15 amino acids. After removal of 5 bases from V and 4 bases from J, the junction contained 7 bases not matched to a gene. Looked up from germline, CDR1 is MNHNS and CDR2 is SASEGT. CDR3 coding DNA: TGTGCCAGCAGTCGCAGGGGGCCAGAGAATCAGCCCCAGCATTTT. It translates to CASSRRGPENQPQHF.